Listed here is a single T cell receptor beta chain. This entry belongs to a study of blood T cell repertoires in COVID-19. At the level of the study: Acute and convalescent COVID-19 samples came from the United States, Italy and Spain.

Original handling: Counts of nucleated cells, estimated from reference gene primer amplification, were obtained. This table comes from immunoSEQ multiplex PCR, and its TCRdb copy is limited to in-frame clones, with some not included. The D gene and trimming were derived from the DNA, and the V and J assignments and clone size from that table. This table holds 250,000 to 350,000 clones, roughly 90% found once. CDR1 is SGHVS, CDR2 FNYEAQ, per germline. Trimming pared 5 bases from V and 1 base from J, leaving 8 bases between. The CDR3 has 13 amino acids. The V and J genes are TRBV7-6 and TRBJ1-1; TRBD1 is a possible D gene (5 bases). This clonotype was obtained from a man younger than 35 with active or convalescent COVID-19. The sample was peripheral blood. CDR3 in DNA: TGTGCCAGCAGCCCCGGACAGAACACTGAAGCTTTCTTT. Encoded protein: CASSPGQNTEAFF.